This note documents a single TCR beta chain sequence. Its antigen remains unknown. The data derive from a study of T cells after posttransplantation cyclophosphamide. This CDR3 has 15 residues. CDR1 and CDR2 from the germline V gene are MNHEY and SMNVEV (reference sequence). V was clipped by 2 bases and J by 9 bases; unmatched bases: 12. Sequencing was performed with immunoSEQ multiplex PCR; in TCRdb, only in-frame clones are kept and a portion is missing. The table includes some 2,100 clones, 94% detected once. The naive gate required viable CD3+CD4+ or CD3+CD8+ cells with CCR7+CD45RA+CD45RO-CD95-CD27+CD28+ phenotype. Whole-study results and caveats: TRB overlap between skin or GI tissue T cells and blood was limited. Donor CD8+ memory clones often dominated recipient blood repertoires at later times.

The sequenced sample consisted of naive CD8+ T cells sorted from PBMCs. The chain joins TRBV27 to TRBJ2-7, with 8 bases identical to TRBD2. The sequence was obtained from an older woman in good health, CMV-negative, and a related stem cell transplant donor. The DNA of the CDR3 is TGTGCCAGCAGTTTAGGGCTAGCGGGCATCAACGGGCAGTACTTC. Translated, it gives CASSLGLAGINGQYF.